This T cell receptor beta chain was identified during a study of shared clonotypes between healthy human individuals. Study at large: The study enrolled a couple of women and three men aged 18 to 49. Per donor, CD8 memory used one plate, CD8 naive used two, CD4 memory used three and CD4 naive used three. Study-wide points: Non-shared clonotypes displayed generation probabilities falling below those of clonotypes present in all four donors.

This table comes from immunoSEQ multiplex PCR, and its TCRdb copy is limited to in-frame clones, with some not included. The sample has roughly 2.1 million clones; around 93% are singletons. V was trimmed by 0 bases and J by 1 base, leaving 9 bases between them. Germline CDR1 reads SGHAT; CDR2 reads FQNNGV. CDR3 size: 16 residues. CD8 cells classed as naive were CD45RO-negative and positively selected for CCR7, excluding terminally differentiated effector memory CD45RA+ cells. A word on this clone: Its antigen is not identified.

The receptor comes from a man aged 18 to 29 in good health. Some clones in this sample may be carry-over from other donors' samples. The V call is TRBV11-2, the J call TRBJ2-2; D gene uncertain. Sequencing was done on a sample of naive CD8+ T cells from PBMCs. The CDR3 nucleotides read TGTGCCAGCAGCTTAGAGTGGCGGCTGAACACCGGGGAGCTGTTTTTT. Protein sequence: CASSLEWRLNTGELFF.